The 10 T cell receptor beta chains reported below all come from one sample, sequenced in a study of blood T cells in healthy people across ages. Then a second PCR, running about 6 to 12 cycles, was carried out with a sample-barcoded 5' primer and a J-beta primer mix. MiXCR, run by TCRdb on the 5' RACE reads, gives a single entry per CDR3 protein. Among more than 900,000 distinct CDR3 sequences listed, almost 25% were seen once. This sample also appeared in a second study, on T cells of mothers and their children.

Sequencing was performed on blood. The receptor set was obtained from a girl aged 2-10 years in good health.

A few counts support this clonotype. The chain employs TRBV2 and TRBJ2-5; perhaps TRBD1 as D (5 bases). The J call could be wrong; TRBJ2-1 is a better fit for the DNA end. The germline V gene has CDR1 SNHLY and CDR2 FYNNEI. The CDR3 is made up of 12 amino acids. CDR3 in DNA: TGTGCCAGCAACTCGGACACCGATGAGCAGTTCTTC. This codes for CASNSDTDEQFF.

V and J are TRBV20-1 and TRBJ1-4, with TRBD1 as a possible D gene (6 bases). V was shortened by 5 bases and J by 12 bases, with 13 bases between the two germline ends. This CDR3 spans 11 amino acids. In germline, CDR1 is DFQATT, CDR2 SNEGSKA (reference sequence). CDR3 sequence: CSAFEGGELFF. CDR3 nucleotides: TGCAGTGCTTTTGAAGGGGGGGAACTGTTTTTT.

The chain employs TRBV18 and TRBJ1-2; no reliable D call. The V and J ends lost 0 bases and 5 bases respectively, with 19 bases between them. CDR1 KGHSH and CDR2 LQKENI come from the germline V gene. The CDR3 is made up of 17 amino acids. CDR3 amino acids: CASSPPWYVDTYYGYTF. The DNA for the CDR3 is TGTGCCAGCTCACCACCATGGTACGTCGACACCTATTATGGCTACACCTTC.

This clonotype was observed a handful of times. The chain is built from TRBV28 and TRBJ2-7; 8 bases are shared with TRBD2. J lost 1 base, V lost 6 bases, and 14 bases had no gene match. CDR3 length: 17 amino acids. The germline gives CDR1 MDHEN, CDR2 SYDVKM. This CDR3 reads CASSYTPREGGSYEQYF. CDR3 DNA sequence: TGTGCCAGCAGCTATACACCTCGGGAGGGGGGATCCTACGAGCAGTACTTC.

This clonotype appeared a few times. This rearrangement joins TRBV6-5 to TRBJ1-6; D not resolved. This CDR3 region has 18 residues. Per germline, CDR1 MNHEY and CDR2 SVGAGI. The germline V and J ends were trimmed by 0 bases and 9 bases, with 21 bases remaining between them. CDR3 DNA: TGTGCCAGCAGTTACTCACCGCGAATGGCGGGGAGTTTTTCACCCCTCCACTTT. Protein product: CASSYSPRMAGSFSPLHF.

The chain has TRBV14 and TRBJ2-5; no clear D gene. The ends were cut back, 0 bases at V and 6 bases at J, with 8 bases in the middle. The CDR3 totals 13 residues. Germline CDR1 is SGHDN and CDR2 is FVKESK. This CDR3 reads CASSQDFMKTQYF. CDR3 bases: TGTGCCAGCAGCCAAGATTTTATGAAGACCCAGTACTTC.

V and J are TRBV5-1 and TRBJ2-7, with 9 positions matching TRBD2. J lost 1 base, V lost 3 bases, and 5 bases had no gene match. Germline-derived CDR1 and CDR2 are SGHRS and YFSETQ. CDR3 length equals 15 residues. DNA for the CDR3: TGCGCCAGCAGCTCGTCTAGCGGGATATCCTACGAGCAGTACTTC. Translation: CASSSSSGISYEQYF.

A few counts support this clonotype. The genes are TRBV29-1 and TRBJ2-1; 10 nucleotides align to TRBD1. Trimming took 6 bases from V and 4 from J; bases not matched to a gene: 6. This CDR3 is built from 14 residues. Germline CDR1 reads SQVTM; CDR2 reads ANQGSEA. CDR3 protein: CSVGQGMGYNEQFF. The CDR3 region has the DNA TGCAGCGTGGGACAGGGGATGGGTTACAATGAGCAGTTCTTC.

Comments on this clonotype: A much larger clone is a single base away; this may be a read error. The chain employs TRBV28 and TRBJ2-1; D possibly uses TRBD1 or TRBD2 (5 bases each). V lost 4 bases to trimming and J lost 9 bases, with 7 bases between them. CDR1 is MDHEN, CDR2 SYDVKM, per germline. This CDR3 comprises 11 residues. The DNA for the CDR3 is TGTGCCAGCAGTTGGGGGATTGAGCAGTTCTTC. Amino acid sequence: CASSWGIEQFF.

This clonotype was detected a few times. CDR3: CASSEFFEAGGMNTEAFF. CDR3 bases: TGTGCCAGCAGTGAATTTTTTGAGGCAGGAGGGATGAACACTGAAGCTTTCTTT. This chain uses TRBV25-1 with TRBJ1-1; D is ambiguous. The CDR3 runs to 18 residues. Germline V lookup: CDR1 MGHDK, CDR2 SYGVNS. V lost 1 base and J lost 0, with 18 bases in between.